In this sample, the clone carrying this TCR beta chain turned up many times. Blood RNA came from unsorted whole blood; germline DNA was also extracted. This sample is part of a study of tumor-infiltrating lymphocytes in primary liver carcinoma. Study-level background: Tumor lesions were T1-T3 N0M0 and spanned roughly 4.2 to 11 cm.

A constant-region primer primed TCR beta cDNA synthesis from 450 to 550 ng of total RNA. Investigators got TCR beta libraries out of three nested multiplex PCR rounds, done with slightly modified ARM-PCR. TRBV1-TRBV30 forward primers paired with a C-beta reverse primer drove the first two PCR rounds, about 10 cycles each. TCRdb reprocessed the multiplex PCR reads via MiXCR and lists one record per CDR3 protein. This sample has 310,000 or so distinct CDR3 sequences, with about 50% found just once. This CDR3 has 17 amino acids. The V gene's germline CDR1 is KGHDR and CDR2 SFDVKD. With V trimmed by 5 bases and J by 2 bases, 6 bases remained unmatched.

V gene TRBV24-1 combines with J gene TRBJ2-5; TRBD2 agrees at 14 bases. This sequence was found in a woman younger than 45 with primary liver carcinoma and hepatitis B virus infection. Material: peripheral blood. The CDR3 DNA is TGTGCCACCAGTGGAGGGACTAGCGGGAGAGGGCAAGAGACCCAGTACTTC. Its protein is CATSGGTSGRGQETQYF.